This entry features one TCR beta chain sequence. The junction had 12 bases not matched to a gene; V was cut back by 3 bases and J by 9 bases. From germline, CDR1 is SQVTM and CDR2 ANQGSEA. This CDR3 comprises 15 residues. This entry is derived from a study of CD8 T cells in Susac syndrome. Random hexamers were used to reverse transcribe an amount of about 0.45 to 1 ug RNA. In TCRdb, the immunoSEQ multiplex PCR reads were re-called with MiXCR into one record per CDR3 protein. Of about 400,000 distinct CDR3 sequences in the sample, approximately 85% are singletons; the top ten hold 0.12%. The gene calls are TRBV29-1 and TRBJ1-2; the match to TRBD1 covers 11 bases. The sequenced sample consisted of CD8+ T cells from PBMCs. This sequence was found in a human donor with multiple sclerosis. The CDR3 loop is CSVEWDRGRAGSYTF. DNA of the CDR3: TGCAGCGTTGAGTGGGACAGGGGGAGAGCGGGTAGCTACACCTTC.